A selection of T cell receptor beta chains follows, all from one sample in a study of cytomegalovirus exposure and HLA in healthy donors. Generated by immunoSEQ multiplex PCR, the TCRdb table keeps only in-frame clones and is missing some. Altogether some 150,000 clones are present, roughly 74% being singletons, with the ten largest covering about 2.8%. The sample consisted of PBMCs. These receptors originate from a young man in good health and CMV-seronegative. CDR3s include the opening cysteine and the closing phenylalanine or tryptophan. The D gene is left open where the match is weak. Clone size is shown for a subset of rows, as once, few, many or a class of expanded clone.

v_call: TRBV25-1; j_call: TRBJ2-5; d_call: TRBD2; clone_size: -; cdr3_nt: TGTGCCAGCAGTGAAGCGGGGGGCCAGGTGGATAAGACCCAGTACTTC; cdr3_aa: CASSEAGGQVDKTQYF
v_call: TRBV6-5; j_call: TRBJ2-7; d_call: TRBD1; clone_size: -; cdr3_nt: TGTGCCAGCAGTTCCCCGACAGGGACCTCCTACGAGCAGTACTTC; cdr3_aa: CASSSPTGTSYEQYF
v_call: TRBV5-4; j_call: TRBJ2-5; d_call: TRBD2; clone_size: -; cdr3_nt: TGTGCCACCTCACCTCGGACTAGCGGGGGGAGTGAGACCCAGTACTTC; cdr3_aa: CATSPRTSGGSETQYF
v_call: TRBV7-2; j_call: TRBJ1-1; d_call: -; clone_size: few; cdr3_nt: TGTGCCAGCAGCCGGGCGGGGAACACTGAAGCTTTCTTT; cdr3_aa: CASSRAGNTEAFF
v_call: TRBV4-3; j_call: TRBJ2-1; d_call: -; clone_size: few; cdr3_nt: TGCGCCAGCAGCCAGAGAGGAGGTGAGCAGTTCTTC; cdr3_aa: CASSQRGGEQFF
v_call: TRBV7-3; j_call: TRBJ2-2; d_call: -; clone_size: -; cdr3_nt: TGTGCCAGCAGCCCCCCCCCGGTGAACACCGGGGAGCTGTTTTTT; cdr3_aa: CASSPPPVNTGELFF
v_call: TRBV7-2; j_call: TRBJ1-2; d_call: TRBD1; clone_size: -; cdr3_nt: TGTGCCAGCAGCCGAGAGGGGGCGGACTATGGCTACACCTTC; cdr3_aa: CASSREGADYGYTF
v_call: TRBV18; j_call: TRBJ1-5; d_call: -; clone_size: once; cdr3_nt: TGTGCCAGCTCAGTTTCCGGGGGTTTGGATCAGCCCCAGCATTTT; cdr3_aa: CASSVSGGLDQPQHF
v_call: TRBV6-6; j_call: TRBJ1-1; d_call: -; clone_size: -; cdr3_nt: TGTGCCAGCAGGCAAACAGGGTGGGGCGGCACTGAAGCTTTCTTT; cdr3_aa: CASRQTGWGGTEAFF
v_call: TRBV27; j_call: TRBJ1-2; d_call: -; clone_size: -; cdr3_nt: TGTGCCAGCCAAGACAGGAACTATGGCTACACCTTC; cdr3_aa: CASQDRNYGYTF
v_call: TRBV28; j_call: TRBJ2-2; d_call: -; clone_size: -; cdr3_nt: TGTGCCAGCGACACGGCGACACCGAACACCGGGGAGCTGTTTTTT; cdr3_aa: CASDTATPNTGELFF